One sample yielded the 27 T cell receptor beta chains listed below, sequenced in a study of cytomegalovirus exposure and HLA in healthy donors. PCR involved 60 Vbeta and 13 Jbeta primers. TCRdb's table, derived via immunoSEQ multiplex PCR, lists solely in-frame clones and lacks some. The sample carries roughly 240,000 clones, roughly 84% recorded once. The sample consisted of PBMCs. The source is a girl aged 2-10 years in good health and CMV-seronegative.

The J gene is TRBJ2-2, the V gene TRBV15; D unresolved. CDR3 length: 14 residues. Germline values: CDR1 LNHNV, CDR2 YYDKDF (reference sequence). With 1 base removed from V and 1 base from J, the gap between germline ends came to 4 bases. Written as DNA, the CDR3 is TGTGCCACCAGCAGAGCCATGAACACCGGGGAGCTGTTTTTT. Its translation is CATSRAMNTGELFF.

This rearrangement joins TRBV6-6 to TRBJ2-1; 7 bases line up with TRBD1. V lost 3 bases to trimming and J lost 4 bases; unmatched junction nucleotides: 6. Germline V CDR1 and CDR2: MNHNY, SVGAGI (reference sequence). The CDR3 covers 15 residues. This CDR3 is CASSYKGAVYNEQFF. CDR3 DNA: TGTGCCAGCAGTTATAAGGGGGCCGTATACAATGAGCAGTTCTTC.

The chain combines TRBV5-4 with TRBJ1-1; a possible D gene is TRBD1 (6 bases). CDR1 is SGHNT, CDR2 YYREEE, per germline (reference sequence). V lost 0 bases, J lost 1 base, and 10 bases lay in between. The CDR3 length is 15 residues. The CDR3 DNA is TGTGCCAGCAGCTTGGCGGTGACAGGGAACACTGAAGCTTTCTTT. It is translated as CASSLAVTGNTEAFF. Using reference TRBV5-4 and TRBJ1-1 for the parts outside the CDR3, the full variable domain is ETGVTQSPTHLIKTRGQQVTLRCSSQSGHNTVSWYQQALGQGPQFIFQYYREEENGRGNFPPRFSGLQFPNYSSELNVNALELDDSALYLCASSLAVTGNTEAFFGQGTRLTVV.

This sequence joins TRBV6-5 and TRBJ1-1; TRBD1 matches 7 bases. Germline CDR1 is MNHEY and CDR2 is SVGAGI. The junction had 1 base not matched to a gene; V was cut back by 0 bases and J by 6 bases. The CDR3 runs to 13 residues. The CDR3 loop is CASSYSRGPEAFF. The CDR3 DNA reads TGTGCCAGCAGTTACTCGAGGGGGCCTGAAGCTTTCTTT.

A note on this clone: At one end, the junction sequence differs from germline, possibly due to a read error. V usage is TRBV10-3 and J usage is TRBJ1-6; no definite D call. CDR3 length equals 13 residues. Per the germline V gene, CDR1 is ENHRY and CDR2 is SYGVKD. The CDR3 nucleotides read TGTGCCTCTCCGTTCTCCTTTAATTCACCCCTCCACTTT. It codes for CASPFSFNSPLHF.

V is TRBV19 and J is TRBJ2-7; 9 nucleotides agree with TRBD1. The CDR3 loop spans 13 amino acids. Trimming took 4 bases from V and 3 from J; bases not matched to a gene: 1. Germline V gene lookup returns CDR1 LNHDA and CDR2 SQIVND (reference sequence). The CDR3 spells CASSKTGGYEQYF. In DNA, the CDR3 is TGTGCCAGTAGTAAGACAGGGGGCTACGAGCAGTACTTC.

This rearrangement joins TRBV27 to TRBJ2-2, with 8 bases identical to TRBD1. This CDR3 is built from 15 residues. Germline lookup yields CDR1 MNHEY and CDR2 SMNVEV (reference sequence). Trimming at V came to 8 bases and at J to 0 bases, leaving 5 bases not matched to a gene. The CDR3 nucleotides read TGTGCCAGCTCAGGGGGCCCCGCGAACACCGGGGAGCTGTTTTTT. This sequence encodes CASSGGPANTGELFF.

This chain connects TRBV29-1 to TRBJ1-2; 9 bases align to TRBD1. V shed 7 bases, J shed 7 bases, and the junction held 10 bases outside the gene matches. Per germline, CDR1 SQVTM and CDR2 ANQGSEA. The CDR3 consists of 13 residues. CDR3 protein: CSATWDREAGYTF. The CDR3 DNA follows: TGCAGCGCCACTTGGGACAGGGAGGCTGGCTACACCTTC.

The chain links TRBV9 to TRBJ1-2; TRBD1 matches at 10 bases. The CDR3 runs to 16 residues. Looked up from germline, CDR1 is SGDLS and CDR2 is YYNGEE. With 3 bases clipped from V and 1 base from J, the junction kept 6 bases outside the gene matches. This CDR3 reads CASSAARDRGNYGYTF. CDR3 coding DNA: TGTGCCAGCAGCGCCGCTAGGGACAGGGGTAACTATGGCTACACCTTC. Full variable domain (outside the CDR3, taken from reference TRBV9 and TRBJ1-2): DSGVTQTPKHLITATGQRVTLRCSPRSGDLSVYWYQQSLDQGLQFLIQYYNGEERAKGNILERFSAQQFPDLHSELNLSSLELGDSALYFCASSAARDRGNYGYTFGSGTRLTVV.

This clone has only one observation. The chain has TRBV5-1 and TRBJ1-3; 7 bases are a match to TRBD1. The CDR3 extends over 15 amino acids. The junction had 2 bases not matched to a gene; V was cut back by 0 bases and J by 2 bases. Germline V gene sequence: CDR1 SGHRS, CDR2 YFSETQ. DNA of the CDR3: TGCGCCAGCAGCTTGGACAGGGGACCTGGAAACACCATATATTTT. It translates to CASSLDRGPGNTIYF.

This chain links TRBV7-8 with TRBJ1-5, with 12 bases that match TRBD1. The germline V gene has CDR1 SGHVS and CDR2 FQNEAQ. Losses at the gene ends were 3 bases for V and 0 bases for J; bases not matched to a gene: 6. The CDR3 covers 18 residues. The CDR3 DNA follows: TGTGCCAGCAGCTTCGGGACAGGGGGCGCCTATAGCAATCAGCCCCAGCATTTT. Translating gives CASSFGTGGAYSNQPQHF. Full variable domain (remainder filled in from reference TRBV7-8 and TRBJ1-5): GAGVSQSPRYKVAKRGQDVALRCDPISGHVSLFWYQQALGQGPEFLTYFQNEAQLDKSGLPSDRFFAERPEGSVSTLKIQRTQQEDSAVYLCASSFGTGGAYSNQPQHFGDGTRLSIL.

The V and J genes are TRBV5-6 and TRBJ2-1; no definite D call. Trimming removed 5 bases at V and 3 bases at J, with 15 bases between. From germline, CDR1 is SGHDT and CDR2 YYEEEE. The CDR3 has 15 amino acids. Here the CDR3 reads CASRPSQLYYNEQFF. CDR3 in DNA: TGTGCCAGCAGGCCCTCACAGTTGTACTACAATGAGCAGTTCTTC.

The V gene is TRBV7-9, the J gene TRBJ2-7, with 7 bases fitting TRBD1. Germline CDR1 SEHNR, CDR2 FQNEAQ (reference sequence). Germline trimming cut 5 bases from V and 9 bases from J; bases unmatched to any gene: 13. CDR3 length equals 14 residues. The CDR3 coding sequence is TGTGCCAGCAGCCCAGACGGGACAGACTGGTGGCAGTACTTC. This codes for CASSPDGTDWWQYF. Full variable domain (remainder filled in from reference TRBV7-9 and TRBJ2-7): DTGVSQNPRHKITKRGQNVTFRCDPISEHNRLYWYRQTLGQGPEFLTYFQNEAQLEKSRLLSDRFSAERPKGSFSTLEIQRTEQGDSAMYLCASSPDGTDWWQYFGPGTRLTVT.

J is TRBJ2-1 and V is TRBV2; 14 bases agree with TRBD2. Germline CDR1 reads SNHLY; CDR2 reads FYNNEI. The V segment lost 7 bases and the J segment 4 bases; nucleotides outside the gene matches: 12. This CDR3 has 18 residues. For the CDR3, the DNA is TGTGCCAGCAAGCAGTCGGGACTAGCGGGAGCGTCGTACAATGAGCAGTTCTTC. Translating it yields CASKQSGLAGASYNEQFF.

The chain uses TRBV5-8 and TRBJ1-5; D uncertain. CDR3 length equals 11 residues. V lost 2 bases and J 7 bases, leaving 4 bases between the germline ends. In germline, CDR1 is SGHTS, CDR2 YDEGEE. DNA of the CDR3: TGTGCCAGCAGCTTTGGCCAGCCCCAGCATTTT. Its translation is CASSFGQPQHF.

This rearrangement joins TRBV5-1 to TRBJ2-1; TRBD2 aligns across 10 bases. The CDR3 consists of 15 residues. Losses at the gene ends were 0 bases for V and 13 bases for J; bases not matched to a gene: 10. CDR1 is SGHRS, CDR2 YFSETQ, per germline. This CDR3 reads CASSLVGLAGVEQFF. CDR3 bases: TGCGCCAGCAGCTTGGTTGGGCTAGCGGGAGTGGAACAGTTCTTC.

The rearrangement uses TRBV4-1 and TRBJ1-6; D is undetermined. The ends were cut back, 1 base at V and 7 bases at J, with 11 bases in the middle. Germline V gene data show CDR1 as MGHRA and CDR2 as YSYEKL. The CDR3 runs 15 residues. In DNA form, the CDR3 reads TGCGCCAGCAGCCAAGGGGAGGTTGGGAATTCACCCCTCCACTTT. Its translation is CASSQGEVGNSPLHF.

This clone occurred a few times. This chain joins TRBV27 and TRBJ1-1; the match to TRBD1 covers 7 bases. Germline-derived CDR1 and CDR2 are MNHEY and SMNVEV (reference sequence). The CDR3 spans 15 residues. V lost 5 bases and J lost 1; bases outside the gene matches: 7. The chain's CDR3 is CASSVTTGANTEAFF. CDR3 coding DNA: TGTGCCAGCAGTGTCACAACAGGGGCGAACACTGAAGCTTTCTTT.

V usage is TRBV6-5 and J usage is TRBJ2-2; perhaps TRBD2 as D (6 bases). V was clipped by 8 bases and J by 6 bases, with 16 bases between them. From germline, CDR1 is MNHEY and CDR2 SVGAGI. This CDR3 is built from 14 residues. In DNA, the CDR3 is TGTGCCAGCGGGGGGACGGAGAGGGCCGGGGAGCTGTTTTTT. This codes for CASGGTERAGELFF.

The rearrangement links TRBV4-1 to TRBJ2-7; 7 bases match TRBD1. This CDR3 is built from 15 residues. CDR1 MGHRA and CDR2 YSYEKL come from the germline V gene. Trimming cost V 0 bases and J 5 bases; bases outside gene matches: 7. The CDR3 here is CASSQDRGQGDEQYF. The CDR3 DNA follows: TGCGCCAGCAGCCAAGACCGAGGGCAGGGGGACGAGCAGTACTTC.

The chain joins TRBV18 to TRBJ1-4; D uncertain. CDR1 KGHSH and CDR2 LQKENI come from the germline V gene. The CDR3 runs to 12 residues. The ends were cut back, 6 bases at V and 5 bases at J, with 7 bases in the middle. The CDR3 sequence: CASSGGNEKLFF. The CDR3 DNA reads as TGTGCCAGCTCTGGAGGAAATGAAAAACTGTTTTTT.

The rearrangement uses TRBV27 and TRBJ2-1, with D possibly TRBD2 on 6 matching bases. In germline, CDR1 is MNHEY, CDR2 SMNVEV (reference sequence). Trimming took 6 bases from V and 9 from J, leaving 9 bases between them. This CDR3 comprises 11 residues. CDR3 in DNA: TGTGCCAGCAGCCTCGGGAGTGAGCAGTTCTTC. Amino acids: CASSLGSEQFF.

This rearrangement joins TRBV29-1 to TRBJ2-1; weak D call: TRBD2 (7 bases). Germline V gene sequence: CDR1 SQVTM, CDR2 ANQGSEA. This CDR3 is 14 amino acids long. The V end lost 4 bases, the J end lost 5 bases, and 15 bases lay between the germline ends. CDR3: CSVALGGRNNEQFF. As DNA, the CDR3 is TGCAGCGTTGCGTTGGGGGGGCGGAACAATGAGCAGTTCTTC.

The chain is built from TRBV7-6 and TRBJ2-3; 7 nucleotides align to TRBD2. This CDR3 spans 17 amino acids. The trim removed 1 base at V and 2 bases at J, leaving 9 bases unmatched. Germline-derived CDR1 and CDR2 are SGHVS and FNYEAQ. CDR3 in amino acids: CASSLVVALADTDTQYF. Here the CDR3 DNA reads TGTGCCAGCAGCTTAGTGGTGGCTCTAGCGGACACAGATACGCAGTATTTT.

V and J are TRBV28 and TRBJ2-7; 11 nucleotides align to TRBD2. The germline CDR1 and CDR2 sequences are MDHEN and SYDVKM. V was pared by 5 bases and J by 3 bases, with 3 bases of the junction left unmatched. The CDR3 covers 14 residues. Here the CDR3 DNA reads TGTGCCAGCAGTCCTAGCGGGAGGCTCTACGAGCAGTACTTC. Translated: CASSPSGRLYEQYF.

The chain carries TRBV9 and TRBJ1-1, with a tentative D call TRBD1 (5 bases). CDR1 is SGDLS, CDR2 YYNGEE, per germline. Trimming stripped 1 base from V and 5 bases from J, with 12 bases between. This CDR3 spans 14 amino acids. The CDR3 nucleotides read TGTGCCAGCAGCGTAAAGGCGGGGGGGACTGAAGCTTTCTTT. This codes for CASSVKAGGTEAFF.

The rearrangement uses TRBV7-6 and TRBJ2-5, with 9 bases identical to TRBD2. Looked up from germline, CDR1 is SGHVS and CDR2 is FNYEAQ. V lost 1 base, J lost 5 bases, and 5 bases stayed unmatched. This CDR3 is built from 15 residues. The CDR3 sequence is CASSLDPLAGETQYF. The CDR3 DNA reads as TGTGCCAGCAGCTTAGACCCTCTAGCGGGGGAGACCCAGTACTTC.